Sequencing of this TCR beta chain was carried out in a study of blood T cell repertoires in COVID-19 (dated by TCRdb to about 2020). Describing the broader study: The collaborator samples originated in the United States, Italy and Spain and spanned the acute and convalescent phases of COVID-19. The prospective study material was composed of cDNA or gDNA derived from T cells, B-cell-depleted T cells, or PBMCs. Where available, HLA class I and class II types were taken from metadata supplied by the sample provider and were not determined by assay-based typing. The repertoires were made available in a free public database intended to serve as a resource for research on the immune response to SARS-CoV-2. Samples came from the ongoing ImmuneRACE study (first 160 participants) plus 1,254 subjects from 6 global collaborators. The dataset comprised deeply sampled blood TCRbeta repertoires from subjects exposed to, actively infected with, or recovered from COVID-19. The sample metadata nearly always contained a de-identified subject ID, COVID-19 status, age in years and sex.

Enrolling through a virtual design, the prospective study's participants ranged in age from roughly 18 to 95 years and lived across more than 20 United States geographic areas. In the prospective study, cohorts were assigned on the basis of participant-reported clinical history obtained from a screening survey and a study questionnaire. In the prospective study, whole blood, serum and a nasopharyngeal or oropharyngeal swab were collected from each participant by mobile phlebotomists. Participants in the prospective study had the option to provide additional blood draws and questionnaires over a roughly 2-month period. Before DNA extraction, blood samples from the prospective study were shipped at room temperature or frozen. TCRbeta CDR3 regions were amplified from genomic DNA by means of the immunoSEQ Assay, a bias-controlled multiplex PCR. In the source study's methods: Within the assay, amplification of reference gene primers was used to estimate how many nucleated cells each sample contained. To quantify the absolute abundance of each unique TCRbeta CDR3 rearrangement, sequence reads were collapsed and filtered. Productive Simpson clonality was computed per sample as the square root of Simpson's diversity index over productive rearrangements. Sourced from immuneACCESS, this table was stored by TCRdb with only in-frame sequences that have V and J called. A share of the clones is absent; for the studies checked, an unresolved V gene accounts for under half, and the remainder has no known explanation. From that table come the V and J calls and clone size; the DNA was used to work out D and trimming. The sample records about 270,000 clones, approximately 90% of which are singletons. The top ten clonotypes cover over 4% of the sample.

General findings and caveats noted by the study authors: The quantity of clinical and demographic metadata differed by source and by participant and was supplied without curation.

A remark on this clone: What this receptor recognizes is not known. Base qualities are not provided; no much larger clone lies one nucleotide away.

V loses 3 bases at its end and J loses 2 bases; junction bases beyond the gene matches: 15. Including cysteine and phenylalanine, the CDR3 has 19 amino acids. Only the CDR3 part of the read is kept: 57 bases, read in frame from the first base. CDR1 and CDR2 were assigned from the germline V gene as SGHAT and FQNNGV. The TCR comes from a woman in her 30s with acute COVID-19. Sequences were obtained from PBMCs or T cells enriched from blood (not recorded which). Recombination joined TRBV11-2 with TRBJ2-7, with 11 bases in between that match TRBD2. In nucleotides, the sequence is TGTGCCAGCAGCTTGGGAAGGGGGCTAGCGGGAGGACCTACCTACGAGCAGTACTTC. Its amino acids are CASSLGRGLAGGPTYEQYF.